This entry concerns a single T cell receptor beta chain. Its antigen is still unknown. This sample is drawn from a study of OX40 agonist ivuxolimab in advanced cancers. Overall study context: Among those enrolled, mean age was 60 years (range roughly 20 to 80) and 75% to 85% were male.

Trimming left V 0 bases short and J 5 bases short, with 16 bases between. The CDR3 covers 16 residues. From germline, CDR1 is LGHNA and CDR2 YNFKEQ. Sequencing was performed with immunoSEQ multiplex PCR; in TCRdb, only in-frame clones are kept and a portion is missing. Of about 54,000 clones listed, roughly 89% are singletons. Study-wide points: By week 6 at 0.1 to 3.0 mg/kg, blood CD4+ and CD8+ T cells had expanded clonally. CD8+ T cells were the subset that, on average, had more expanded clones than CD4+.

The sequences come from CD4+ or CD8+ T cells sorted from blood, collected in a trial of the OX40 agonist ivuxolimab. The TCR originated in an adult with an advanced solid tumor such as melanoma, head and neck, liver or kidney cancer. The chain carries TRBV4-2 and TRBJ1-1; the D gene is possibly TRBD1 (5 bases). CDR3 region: CASSQDMRGTKTEAFF. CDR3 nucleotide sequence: TGTGCCAGCAGCCAAGATATGAGGGGCACGAAGACTGAAGCTTTCTTT.